This TCR beta chain was sequenced in a study of cytomegalovirus exposure and HLA in healthy donors. Regarding the study as a whole: TCR beta sequences numbering some 17,000 were associated with HLA alleles at 0.05 false discovery rate in a later analysis. The sole available immune exposure information was CMV serostatus.

The CDR3 runs to 17 residues. The germline CDR1 and CDR2 sequences are SGHTA and FQGNSA. V was shortened by 2 bases and J by 0 bases, with 14 bases between the two germline ends. For this clone: Its target is unknown.

Both 60 Vbeta primers and 13 Jbeta primers went into the PCR. Sequencing used immunoSEQ multiplex PCR; TCRdb keeps in-frame clones, though not all of them. The data show 150,000 to 200,000 clones, with 79% seen just once and more than 0.55% held by the top ten. The specimen sequenced was PBMCs. The clonotype originates from a woman aged 40 to 50 in good health and CMV-seronegative. V gene TRBV7-2 combines with J gene TRBJ1-5; no clear D gene. CDR3 bases: TGTGCCAGCAGCTTAAATTCCCCAGCGTATAGCAATCAGCCCCAGCATTTT. Translating it yields CASSLNSPAYSNQPQHF.